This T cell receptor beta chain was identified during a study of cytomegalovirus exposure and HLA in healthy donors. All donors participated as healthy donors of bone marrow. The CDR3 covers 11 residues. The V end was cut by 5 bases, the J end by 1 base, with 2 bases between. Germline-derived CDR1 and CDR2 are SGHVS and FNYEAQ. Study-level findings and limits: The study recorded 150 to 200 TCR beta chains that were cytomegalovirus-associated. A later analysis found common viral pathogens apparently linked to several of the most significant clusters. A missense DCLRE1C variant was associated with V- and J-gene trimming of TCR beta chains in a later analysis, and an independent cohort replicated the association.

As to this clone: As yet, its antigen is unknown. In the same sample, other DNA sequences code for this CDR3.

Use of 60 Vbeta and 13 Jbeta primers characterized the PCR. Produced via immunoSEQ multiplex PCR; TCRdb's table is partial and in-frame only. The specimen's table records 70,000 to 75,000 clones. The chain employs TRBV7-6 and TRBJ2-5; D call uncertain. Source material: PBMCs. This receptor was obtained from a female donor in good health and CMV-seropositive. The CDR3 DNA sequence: TGTGCCAGCAGCCTCCAAGAGACCCAGTACTTC. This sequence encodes CASSLQETQYF.